The clone carrying this TCR beta chain turned up a few times. Its matching antigen is unknown. Germline V CDR1 and CDR2: SEHNR, FQNEAQ (reference sequence). V was shortened by 5 bases and J by 5 bases, with 15 bases between the two germline ends. The CDR3 length is 15 residues. Amplification yielded TCR beta CDR3 regions, with RNA transcripts as the source. During a first-round RT-PCR of the TCR CDR3, the HTBI primer set was used. TCRdb processed the multiplex PCR reads anew with MiXCR; each CDR3 protein has one entry. The data hold about 590,000 distinct CDR3 sequences, with about a sixth observed a single time. This entry is derived from a study of T cells in Graves' hyperthyroidism and ophthalmopathy. The hyperthyroidism patients had all been newly diagnosed, and their disease duration was under 2 months. Their ages ranged from 18 to 65 years. Diagnosis relied on clinical symptoms, serum thyroxine and TRAb, thyroid ultrasound and orbital computed tomography.

General study findings and limits: Most thyroid clonotypes expanded above 0.001 were also detected in blood. The model's output predicted ophthalmopathy at a median of roughly seven months prior to onset.

The receptor's source is a woman in her thirties with Graves' hyperthyroidism. The sample comprised blood. The chain combines TRBV7-9 with TRBJ1-4; tentative D call: TRBD1 (5 bases). The CDR3 protein is CASSAGQGGNEKLFF. The CDR3 bases are TGTGCCAGCAGCGCCGGGCAGGGAGGGAATGAAAAACTGTTTTTT.